A single T cell receptor (beta chain) is shown here with its context. Its antigen is not identified. These data are taken from a study of T cell responses to AZD1222 COVID-19 vaccine. TCRdb keeps only in-frame clones here, not all; method: immunoSEQ multiplex PCR. The repertoire holds more than 75,000 clones, with 88% as singletons. Study-level findings and limits: A rise in Spike-specific TCR breadth and depth followed two AZD1222 doses. Mostly white British, mostly female donors; authors suggested clonal diversity may be underestimated.

The germline gives CDR1 MGHDK, CDR2 SYGVNS. The CDR3 runs 17 residues. Trimming stripped 3 bases from V and 3 bases from J, with 19 bases between. This TCR was sampled from an adult who received the AZD1222 COVID-19 vaccine. This material consisted of peripheral blood, taken 28 days after the second AZD1222 dose. This chain connects TRBV25-1 to TRBJ2-3; D gene uncertain. The CDR3 reads CASSDSPTRLRTDTQYF. The CDR3 coding sequence is TGTGCCAGCAGTGATTCCCCGACAAGGCTTAGAACAGATACGCAGTATTTT. The whole variable domain, filled in from reference TRBV25-1 and TRBJ2-3, reads EADIYQTPRYLVIGTGKKITLECSQTMGHDKMYWYQQDPGMELHLIHYSYGVNSTEKGDLSSESTVSRIRTEHFPLTLESARPSHTSQYLCASSDSPTRLRTDTQYFGPGTRLTVL.